The present T cell receptor beta chain was sequenced within a study of blood T cells in healthy people across ages. Study conclusions and caveats: Naive and antigen-experienced cells could not be conclusively compared, given unsorted PBMCs.

The use of a sample-barcoded 5' primer and a J-beta primer mix characterized a second PCR of about 7 to 12 cycles. Each cDNA molecule was tagged by a template-switch adaptor with 12 random nucleotides. TCRdb recomputed calls from the 5' RACE reads with MiXCR, one row per CDR3 protein. The table includes fewer than 2 million distinct CDR3 sequences, approximately 40% detected once. Remarks on this clonotype: The antigen is undetermined.

CDR1 and CDR2 (germline): KGHDR, SFDVKD. The length of the CDR3 is 16 residues. V was clipped by 4 bases and J by 2 bases, with 15 bases between them. The V call is TRBV24-1, the J call TRBJ2-3, with a possible D match to TRBD2 (6 bases). The receptor was derived from a human donor in good health. Sequencing was done on a sample of blood. The CDR3 region has the DNA TGTGCCACCAGTGAACTAGCTGAGCTGAACACAGATACGCAGTATTTT. Its translation is CATSELAELNTDTQYF.